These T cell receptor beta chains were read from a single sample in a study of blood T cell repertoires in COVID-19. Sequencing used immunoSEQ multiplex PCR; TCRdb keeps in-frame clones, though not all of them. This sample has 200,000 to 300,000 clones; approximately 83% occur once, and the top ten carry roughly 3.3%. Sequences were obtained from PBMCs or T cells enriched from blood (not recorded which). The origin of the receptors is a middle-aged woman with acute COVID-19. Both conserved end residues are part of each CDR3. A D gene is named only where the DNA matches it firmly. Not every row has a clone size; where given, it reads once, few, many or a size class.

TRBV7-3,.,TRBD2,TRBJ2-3,CASSLTLLAGAADTQYF,TGTGCCAGCAGCTTAACGTTGCTAGCGGGAGCTGCAGATACGCAGTATTTT
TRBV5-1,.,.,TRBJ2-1,CASSLGISTNEQFF,TGCGCCAGCAGCTTGGGGATTAGCACGAATGAGCAGTTCTTC
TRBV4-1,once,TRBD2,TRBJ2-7,CASSQERTSESYEQYF,TGCGCCAGCAGCCAAGAAAGGACTAGCGAATCATACGAGCAGTACTTC
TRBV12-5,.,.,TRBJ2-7,CASGIPTGYEQYF,TGTGCTAGTGGCATCCCGACTGGCTACGAGCAGTACTTC
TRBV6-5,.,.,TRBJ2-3,CASTSGPLTDTQYF,TGTGCCAGCACCTCGGGTCCTCTCACAGATACGCAGTATTTT
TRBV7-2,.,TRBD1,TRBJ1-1,CASSRRTGGDTEAFF,TGTGCCAGCAGCCGCAGGACAGGGGGCGACACTGAAGCTTTCTTT
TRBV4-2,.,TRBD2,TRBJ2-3,CASSQVVGAGGHTAPSGTDTQYF,TGTGCCAGCAGCCAAGTAGTAGGAGCGGGAGGGCACACAGCTCCTTCGGGCACAGATACGCAGTATTTT
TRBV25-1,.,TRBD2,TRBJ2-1,CASSEWRREGRGEQFF,TGTGCCAGCAGTGAATGGAGGCGGGAGGGCCGAGGTGAGCAGTTCTTC
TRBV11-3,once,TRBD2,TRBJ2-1,CASSTRTSGRAGYNEQFF,TGTGCCAGCAGCACCCGGACTAGCGGGAGGGCCGGTTACAATGAGCAGTTCTTC
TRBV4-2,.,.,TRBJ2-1,CASSQDVRTKFF,TGTGCCAGCAGCCAAGATGTAAGGACTAAGTTCTTC
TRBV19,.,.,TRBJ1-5,CATGGAGPSRNQPQHF,TGTGCCACCGGGGGGGCAGGTCCCTCCCGCAATCAGCCCCAGCATTTT
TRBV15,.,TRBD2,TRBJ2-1,CATSREGGIAYNEQFF,TGTGCCACCAGCAGAGAGGGGGGGATAGCCTACAATGAGCAGTTCTTC
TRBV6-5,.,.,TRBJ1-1,CASSLIGGHSEAFF,TGTGCCAGCAGTCTAATCGGGGGGCACTCTGAAGCTTTCTTT
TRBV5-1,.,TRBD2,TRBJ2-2,CASSYQTSGNAGELFF,TGCGCCAGCAGCTATCAGACTAGCGGGAACGCCGGGGAGCTGTTTTTT
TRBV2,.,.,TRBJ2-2,CAVHIRGALAGELFF,TGTGCCGTCCACATACGGGGGGCGCTAGCCGGGGAGCTGTTTTTT
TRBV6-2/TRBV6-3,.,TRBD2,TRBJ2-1,CASSYARESYNEQFF,TGTGCCAGCAGTTACGCGCGGGAGTCGTACAATGAGCAGTTCTTC
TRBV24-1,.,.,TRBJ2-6,CATQGDTPSGANVLTF,TGTGCCACCCAAGGCGACACCCCCTCTGGGGCCAACGTCCTGACTTTC
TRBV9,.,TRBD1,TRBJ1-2,CASSVDPTGTGLIYGYTF,TGTGCCAGCAGCGTAGATCCGACTGGGACAGGGTTAATCTATGGCTACACCTTC
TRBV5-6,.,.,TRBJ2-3,CASSSKPGHLTGTDTQYF,TGTGCCAGCAGCTCCAAACCGGGACATCTTACTGGCACAGATACGCAGTATTTT
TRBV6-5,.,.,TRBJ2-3,CASSATQGTQYF,TGTGCCAGCAGCGCCACGCAGGGTACGCAGTATTTT
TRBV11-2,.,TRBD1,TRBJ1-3,CASSLGQGSGNTIYF,TGTGCCAGCAGCTTAGGACAGGGGTCAGGAAACACCATATATTTT
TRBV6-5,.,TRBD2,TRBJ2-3,CASRRLAGTDTQYF,TGTGCCAGCAGGAGACTAGCGGGGACAGATACGCAGTATTTT
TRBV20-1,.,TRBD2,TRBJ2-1,CSASGSGRAEQFF,TGCAGTGCTAGTGGTAGCGGGAGGGCCGAGCAGTTCTTC
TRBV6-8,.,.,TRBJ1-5,CASSTLLPDQPQHF,TGTGCCAGCAGTACGCTCCTGCCAGATCAGCCCCAGCATTTT
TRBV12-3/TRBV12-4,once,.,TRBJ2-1,CASSLALSEQFF,TGTGCCAGCAGTTTAGCGCTGAGTGAGCAGTTCTTC
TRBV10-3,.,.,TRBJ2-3,CAISEWFLGQGGADTQYF,TGTGCCATCAGTGAGTGGTTTTTAGGGCAGGGCGGCGCGGATACGCAGTATTTT
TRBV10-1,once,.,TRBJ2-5,CASSEGLGYQETQYF,TGCGCCAGCAGTGAAGGACTTGGGTACCAAGAGACCCAGTACTTC
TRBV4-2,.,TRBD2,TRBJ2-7,CASSQRRGQRGLAGRYEQYF,TGTGCCAGCAGCCAGAGGCGGGGACAGAGAGGACTAGCGGGACGGTACGAGCAGTACTTC
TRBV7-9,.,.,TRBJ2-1,CASSAFGSLDEQFF,TGTGCCAGCAGCGCATTCGGGAGCTTGGATGAGCAGTTCTTC
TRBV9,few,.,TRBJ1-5,CASSVVPGGPQHF,TGTGCCAGCAGCGTAGTTCCCGGTGGGCCCCAGCATTTT
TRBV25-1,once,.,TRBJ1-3,CASRRRDSGNTIYF,TGTGCCAGCAGGAGGCGGGACTCTGGAAACACCATATATTTT
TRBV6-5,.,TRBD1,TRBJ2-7,CASTMGDRSYEQYF,TGTGCCAGCACCATGGGGGACAGGTCCTACGAGCAGTACTTC
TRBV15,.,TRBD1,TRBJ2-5,CASGGTGETQYF,TGTGCCAGTGGCGGGACAGGAGAGACCCAGTACTTC
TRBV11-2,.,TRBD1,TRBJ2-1,CASRATGGNEQFF,TGTGCCAGCAGGGCGACAGGGGGCAATGAGCAGTTCTTC
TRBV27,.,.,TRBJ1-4,CASSLSTQGNEKLFF,TGTGCCAGCAGTTTATCGACTCAGGGAAATGAAAAACTGTTTTTT
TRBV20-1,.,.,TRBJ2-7,CSARLAYEQYF,TGCAGTGCTAGGCTAGCCTACGAGCAGTACTTC
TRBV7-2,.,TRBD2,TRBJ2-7,CASSLSLERGTYEQYF,TGTGCCAGCAGCTTATCGTTAGAGCGGGGTACCTACGAGCAGTACTTC
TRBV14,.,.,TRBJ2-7,CASSLEGGQYF,TGTGCCAGCAGCCTCGAAGGCGGGCAGTACTTC
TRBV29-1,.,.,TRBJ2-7,CSVDRGGEQYF,TGCAGCGTTGATAGGGGAGGCGAGCAGTACTTC
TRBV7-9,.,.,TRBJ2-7,CASSPYLSYEQYF,TGTGCCAGCAGCCCCTACCTCTCCTACGAGCAGTACTTC